The 27 T cell receptor beta chains below come from one sample, sequenced in a study of blood T cell repertoires in COVID-19. Sequencing used immunoSEQ multiplex PCR; TCRdb keeps in-frame clones, though not all of them. The repertoire holds approximately 140,000 clones, with approximately 89% as singletons. Sequenced material: peripheral blood. These receptors all stem from a human donor in a cohort sampled during active COVID-19.

The chain has TRBV5-1 and TRBJ1-1; D may be TRBD1 (6 bases). There are 13 residues in the CDR3. The V end was cut by 0 bases, the J end by 4 bases, with 7 bases between. CDR1 and CDR2 from the germline V gene are SGHRS and YFSETQ. CDR3 nucleotides: TGCGCCAGCAGCTTGGACAGGGCCACTGAAGCTTTCTTT. It encodes CASSLDRATEAFF.

The chain recombines TRBV18 with TRBJ1-6, with 7 bases fitting TRBD1. V dropped 2 bases and J dropped 0; count of bases not matched to a gene: 7. CDR1 is KGHSH and CDR2 is LQKENI in the germline V gene. The length of the CDR3 is 18 residues. CDR3 amino acids: CASSPEDRMSSYNSPLHF. As DNA, the CDR3 is TGTGCCAGCTCACCAGAGGACAGGATGAGCTCCTATAATTCACCCCTCCACTTT.

The V call is TRBV11-2, the J call TRBJ2-3; TRBD1 aligns across 9 bases. V shed 5 bases, J shed 3 bases, and the junction held 9 bases outside the gene matches. The CDR3 has 16 amino acids. Germline V gives CDR1 SGHAT, CDR2 FQNNGV. The CDR3 nucleotides read TGTGCCAGCAGCCTAACAGGGGGCTATAGGACAGATACGCAGTATTTT. Translated, it gives CASSLTGGYRTDTQYF.

This clone was counted between two and nine times. The gene calls are TRBV19 and TRBJ1-5, with TRBD1 as a possible D gene (6 bases). The CDR3 consists of 15 residues. CDR1 and CDR2 (germline): LNHDA, SQIVND (reference sequence). V was cut by 6 bases and J by 0 bases, with 12 bases left in between. The CDR3 reads CASRTKGVSNQPQHF. Here the CDR3 DNA reads TGTGCCAGTAGAACCAAGGGGGTTAGCAATCAGCCCCAGCATTTT.

The chain joins TRBV3-1 (or the pseudogene TRBV3-2) to TRBJ2-6; TRBD1 might be the D (7 bases). CDR3 size: 19 residues. Trimming shortened V by 4 bases and J by 2 bases, and 21 bases separated the two germline ends. From germline, CDR1 is LGHDT and CDR2 YNNKEL (reference sequence). CDR3 residues: CASSLVGIRGEPGANVLTF. Written as DNA, the CDR3 is TGTGCCAGCAGCCTGGTCGGAATCAGGGGGGAACCTGGGGCCAACGTCCTGACTTTC.

The CDR3 DNA follows: TGTGCCAGCAGCTTAGGCCATTACAATGAGCAGTTCTTC. Translating gives CASSLGHYNEQFF. This chain joins TRBV7-3 and TRBJ2-1; no firm D call. V gave up 2 bases and J gave up 4 bases, with 6 bases separating them. CDR3 length: 13 residues. Germline assignment: CDR1 SGHTA and CDR2 FQGTGA.

V usage is TRBV7-6 and J usage is TRBJ2-7; D is uncertain. This CDR3 region has 12 residues. Germline V gene sequence: CDR1 SGHVS, CDR2 FNYEAQ. V lost 5 bases, J lost 3 bases, and 8 bases lay in between. The CDR3 here is CASSLNSYEQYF. The CDR3 coding sequence is TGTGCCAGCAGCCTGAACAGCTACGAGCAGTACTTC.

V and J are TRBV30 and TRBJ1-4; tentative D call: TRBD1 (5 bases). The germline V gene has CDR1 GTSNPN and CDR2 SVGIG (reference sequence). V was pared by 3 bases and J by 4 bases, with 21 bases between. CDR3 length: 17 amino acids. The CDR3 here is CAWSLQEGWGLNEKLFF. The CDR3, as DNA: TGTGCCTGGAGCCTACAGGAAGGGTGGGGACTTAATGAAAAACTGTTTTTT.

The J gene is TRBJ2-1, the V gene TRBV5-1; 7 nucleotides match TRBD1. The CDR3 has 11 amino acids. V lost 4 bases, J lost 13 bases, and 5 bases stayed unmatched. Germline lookup yields CDR1 SGHRS and CDR2 YFSETQ. The CDR3 sequence: CASSRRGPQFF. The CDR3 DNA is TGCGCCAGCAGCCGTAGGGGGCCCCAGTTCTTC. Full variable domain (remainder filled in from reference TRBV5-1 and TRBJ2-1): KAGVTQTPRYLIKTRGQQVTLSCSPISGHRSVSWYQQTPGQGLQFLFEYFSETQRNKGNFPGRFSGRQFSNSRSEMNVSTLELGDSALYLCASSRRGPQFFGPGTRLTVL.

This clone occurred once. V gene TRBV12-3 or TRBV12-4 combines with J gene TRBJ1-1; 9 nucleotides line up with TRBD1. The V segment lost 6 bases and the J segment 10 bases; nucleotides outside the gene matches: 6. CDR3 size: 12 residues. The CDR3 coding sequence is TGTGCCAGCAGCCCCCACAGGGGGCGAGCTTTCTTT. Amino acid sequence: CASSPHRGRAFF.

J is TRBJ2-5 and V is TRBV24-1, with D unresolved. The CDR3 covers 16 residues. Germline V gene sequence: CDR1 KGHDR, CDR2 SFDVKD. V was trimmed by 6 bases and J by 2 bases, leaving 18 bases between them. The CDR3 protein is CATSSFSSTGQETQYF. The CDR3 nucleotides read TGTGCCACCAGTTCCTTCTCCTCGACTGGACAAGAGACCCAGTACTTC.

CDR3 amino acids: CASSLRGGGELFF. CDR3 DNA: TGTGCCAGCAGTCTCAGGGGTGGCGGGGAGCTGTTTTTT. The chain couples TRBV3-1 (or the pseudogene TRBV3-2) to TRBJ2-2; TRBD1 is a possible D gene (6 bases). Trimming pared 6 bases from V and 7 bases from J, leaving 12 bases between. Germline V gives CDR1 LGHDT, CDR2 YNNKEL (reference sequence). The CDR3 sequence is 13 residues long.

The chain links TRBV2 to TRBJ1-2; D unresolved. V lost 1 base, J lost 2 bases, and 14 bases lay in between. This CDR3 contains 16 residues. The germline CDR1 and CDR2 sequences are SNHLY and FYNNEI. CDR3 sequence: CASSEVSEGGNYGYTF. The CDR3 DNA reads as TGTGCCAGCAGTGAAGTTTCAGAGGGAGGGAACTATGGCTACACCTTC.

V gene TRBV14 combines with J gene TRBJ2-3; 7 nucleotides line up with TRBD2. The CDR3 has 15 amino acids. V was clipped by 4 bases and J by 1 base; unmatched bases: 5. Germline values: CDR1 SGHDN, CDR2 FVKESK. This CDR3 reads CASSPGGIGTDTQYF. In nucleotides, the CDR3 is TGTGCCAGCAGCCCGGGGGGTATCGGCACAGATACGCAGTATTTT.

This clone occurred once. The chain is built from TRBV7-9 and TRBJ2-1; 8 nucleotides align to TRBD1. Trimming at V came to 6 bases and at J to 5 bases, leaving 9 bases not matched to a gene. This CDR3 comprises 15 residues. Germline V gene sequence: CDR1 SEHNR, CDR2 FQNEAQ (reference sequence). The CDR3 is CASSYGTGFNNEQFF. CDR3 coding DNA: TGTGCCAGCAGTTACGGGACAGGCTTTAACAATGAGCAGTTCTTC.

This clone was detected only a few times. This sequence joins TRBV7-2 and TRBJ1-1; unclear D gene. Trimming took off 1 base at V and 0 bases at J, with 9 bases between the two ends. This CDR3 spans 15 amino acids. CDR1 SGHTA and CDR2 FQGNSA come from the germline V gene. The CDR3 bases are TGTGCCAGCAGCTTAGGCGAGGGCATGAACACTGAAGCTTTCTTT. Translated, it gives CASSLGEGMNTEAFF. Based on the CDR3 plus reference TRBV7-2 and TRBJ1-1, the full variable domain is GAGVSQSPSNKVTEKGKDVELRCDPISGHTALYWYRQSLGQGLEFLIYFQGNSAPDKSGLPSDRFSAERTGGSVSTLTIQRTQQEDSAVYLCASSLGEGMNTEAFFGQGTRLTVV.

CDR3 residues: CASSLTTGGPETQYF. The DNA for the CDR3 is TGTGCCAGCAGCTTAACAACGGGTGGCCCTGAGACCCAGTACTTC. The chain uses TRBV7-9 and TRBJ2-5; no clear D. CDR1 and CDR2 (germline): SEHNR, FQNEAQ (reference sequence). This CDR3 comprises 15 residues. Trimming pared 2 bases from V and 5 bases from J, leaving 15 bases between. Looking up the rest from reference TRBV7-9 and TRBJ2-5 gives the full variable domain: DTGVSQNPRHKITKRGQNVTFRCDPISEHNRLYWYRQTLGQGPEFLTYFQNEAQLEKSRLLSDRFSAERPKGSFSTLEIQRTEQGDSAMYLCASSLTTGGPETQYFGPGTRLLVL.

This clone was counted a single time. This chain connects TRBV7-2 to TRBJ1-5, with 9 nucleotides matching TRBD1. V shed 5 bases, J shed 4 bases, and the junction held 15 bases outside the gene matches. Germline CDR1 SGHTA, CDR2 FQGNSA. The CDR3 totals 18 residues. The CDR3: CASSDPGQGPRRNQPQHF. For the CDR3, the DNA is TGTGCCAGCAGCGATCCGGGACAGGGTCCTCGGAGGAATCAGCCCCAGCATTTT.

The chain is built from TRBV19 and TRBJ2-7; possibly TRBD1 for D (5 bases). The CDR3 loop spans 14 amino acids. Germline V gives CDR1 LNHDA, CDR2 SQIVND (reference sequence). Trimming removed 3 bases from V and 0 bases from J, with 9 bases in between. The CDR3 region is CASSIGHFSYEQYF. The CDR3 DNA sequence: TGTGCCAGTAGTATTGGACACTTCTCCTACGAGCAGTACTTC.

The CDR3 reads CASSSGGDYGYTF. The CDR3 region has the DNA TGTGCCAGCAGTTCGGGGGGGGACTATGGCTACACCTTC. The gene calls are TRBV28 and TRBJ1-2; possibly TRBD1 for D (5 bases). Between the trimmed V and J ends, which lost 4 bases and 3 bases, there was a span of 9 bases. CDR1 and CDR2 (germline): MDHEN, SYDVKM. The CDR3 sequence is 13 residues long.

This chain uses TRBV19 with TRBJ1-1; D remains ambiguous. V was cut by 5 bases and J by 0 bases, with 4 bases left in between. The CDR3 has 12 residues. CDR1 LNHDA and CDR2 SQIVND come from the germline V gene (reference sequence). The CDR3 bases are TGTGCCAGTAGTTTCATGAACACTGAAGCTTTCTTT. Translating gives CASSFMNTEAFF. The variable domain in full, completed from reference TRBV19 and TRBJ1-1, reads DGGITQSPKYLFRKEGQNVTLSCEQNLNHDAMYWYRQDPGQGLRLIYYSQIVNDFQKGDIAEGYSVSREKKESFPLTVTSAQKNPTAFYLCASSFMNTEAFFGQGTRLTVV.

The chain links TRBV4-1 to TRBJ2-7; TRBD2 is a possible D gene (5 bases). The CDR3 covers 17 residues. CDR1 and CDR2 from the germline V gene are MGHRA and YSYEKL. V was pared by 0 bases and J by 0 bases, with 15 bases between. The CDR3: CASSQEGSRLSSYEQYF. CDR3 DNA: TGCGCCAGCAGCCAAGAAGGGAGTAGACTAAGCTCCTACGAGCAGTACTTC.

The V call is TRBV5-4, the J call TRBJ2-3, with 10 bases matching TRBD1. J lost 6 bases, V lost 3 bases, and 7 bases had no gene match. Germline V gene lookup returns CDR1 SGHNT and CDR2 YYREEE (reference sequence). This CDR3 is 15 amino acids long. The DNA for the CDR3 is TGTGCCAGCAGCTCGGGACAGGGGATGGTCGATACGCAGTATTTT. This encodes CASSSGQGMVDTQYF.

This chain links TRBV18 with TRBJ1-2; 12 bases are a match to TRBD1. The V gene end was trimmed by 3 bases and the J gene end by 6 bases; junction bases not matched to a gene: 5. In germline, CDR1 is KGHSH, CDR2 LQKENI. The CDR3 is 15 residues long. This CDR3 is CASSPGQGASDGYTF. Written as DNA, the CDR3 is TGTGCCAGCTCACCGGGACAGGGGGCGTCGGATGGCTACACCTTC.

This clone was seen only a few times. V gene TRBV5-5 combines with J gene TRBJ2-3; D not resolved. Trimming left V 4 bases short and J 1 base short, with 13 bases between. CDR1 is SGHKS, CDR2 YYEKEE, per germline (reference sequence). This CDR3 is built from 15 residues. The CDR3 DNA reads TGTGCCAGCAGCGTAACCCAGACTGGCACAGATACGCAGTATTTT. Protein product: CASSVTQTGTDTQYF.

The V and J genes are TRBV6-5 and TRBJ2-2; possibly TRBD2 for D (5 bases). V was pared by 0 bases and J by 3 bases, with 5 bases between. Per the germline V gene, CDR1 is MNHEY and CDR2 is SVGAGI. This CDR3 comprises 14 residues. CDR3 in DNA: TGTGCCAGCAGTTACTCGGGAGACACCGGGGAGCTGTTTTTT. It translates to CASSYSGDTGELFF.

CDR3 sequence: CASSLSGGGGYGYTF. Written as DNA, the CDR3 is TGCGCCAGCAGCCTCAGTGGAGGGGGCGGCTATGGCTACACCTTC. The V and J genes are TRBV4-1 and TRBJ1-2, with 7 bases aligning to TRBD1. The ends lost 4 bases at V and 4 bases at J; junction bases unmatched: 9. CDR1 MGHRA and CDR2 YSYEKL come from the germline V gene. The CDR3 runs 15 residues.